These 12 T cell receptor beta chains were all obtained from the same sample, sequenced in a study of CD8 T cells in Susac syndrome. About 0.45 to 1 ug RNA was reverse transcribed with random hexamers. TCRdb redid the calling of the immunoSEQ multiplex PCR reads with MiXCR, one entry per CDR3 protein. Counted here are about 180,000 distinct CDR3 sequences, 85% to 95% occurring once; the ten biggest clones make up 0.09% to 0.1%. Sequenced material: CD4+ T cells from PBMCs. These receptor sequences come from a human donor with multiple sclerosis.

V usage is TRBV5-1 and J usage is TRBJ2-1; D might be TRBD1 (5 bases). Germline V gene lookup returns CDR1 SGHRS and CDR2 YFSETQ. V lost 0 bases to trimming and J lost 7 bases, with 8 bases between them. The CDR3 spans 13 residues. DNA for the CDR3: TGCGCCAGCAGCTTGGGGGCAGGGAATGAGCAGTTCTTC. This codes for CASSLGAGNEQFF. Supplemented by reference TRBV5-1 and TRBJ2-1, the full variable domain reads KAGVTQTPRYLIKTRGQQVTLSCSPISGHRSVSWYQQTPGQGLQFLFEYFSETQRNKGNFPGRFSGRQFSNSRSEMNVSTLELGDSALYLCASSLGAGNEQFFGPGTRLTVL.

This clonotype was counted a single time. The rearrangement joins TRBV6-2 or TRBV6-3 to TRBJ1-1; a possible D gene is TRBD1 (6 bases). V dropped 3 bases and J dropped 10 bases, with 15 bases sitting between them. The CDR3 sequence is 13 residues long. Germline V lookup: CDR1 MNHEY, CDR2 SVGEGT. CDR3 bases: TGTGCCAGCAGTTATTTCCTTGGACAGTTAGCTTTCTTT. This codes for CASSYFLGQLAFF.

The V and J genes are TRBV12-3 or TRBV12-4 and TRBJ1-3; possible D gene TRBD1, 6 bases. This CDR3 has 14 amino acids. The V end was cut by 4 bases, the J end by 0 bases, with 7 bases between. The CDR3: CASSSRGSGNTIYF. As DNA, the CDR3 is TGTGCCAGCAGTTCCAGGGGCTCTGGAAACACCATATATTTT.

The V gene is TRBV11-2, the J gene TRBJ2-7; possibly TRBD2 for D (5 bases). Deletions cut 2 bases from V and 1 base from J, with 9 bases between. The CDR3 extends over 14 amino acids. From germline, CDR1 is SGHAT and CDR2 FQNNGV. CDR3 in amino acids: CASSLLRGSYEQYF. The CDR3 coding sequence is TGTGCCAGCAGCTTACTCCGAGGGTCCTACGAGCAGTACTTC.

The rearrangement uses TRBV9 and TRBJ2-5; TRBD2 matches at 11 bases. The CDR3 is 16 residues long. CDR1 SGDLS and CDR2 YYNGEE come from the germline V gene. V lost 3 bases to trimming and J lost 1 base; unmatched junction nucleotides: 5. The CDR3 loop reads CASSGPGTSGQETQYF. In DNA, the CDR3 is TGTGCCAGCAGCGGGCCCGGGACTAGCGGCCAAGAGACCCAGTACTTC.

V is TRBV6-6 and J is TRBJ1-2, with TRBD1 identical over 11 bases. The CDR3 sequence is 15 residues long. Losses at the gene ends were 2 bases for V and 4 bases for J; bases not matched to a gene: 3. The germline CDR1 and CDR2 sequences are MNHNY and SVGAGI (reference sequence). In DNA form, the CDR3 reads TGTGCCAGCAGTTACGGACAGGGGGCTGGCTATGGCTACACCTTC. Protein: CASSYGQGAGYGYTF.

The V gene is TRBV6-2 or TRBV6-3, the J gene TRBJ1-6; D unclear. Germline CDR1 and CDR2: MNHEY and SVGEGT. The CDR3 length is 14 residues. The V and J ends lost 8 bases and 8 bases respectively, with 16 bases between them. CDR3 region: CASHALGSHSPLHF. Here the CDR3 DNA reads TGTGCCAGCCACGCTCTCGGCAGCCATTCACCCCTCCACTTT.

This rearrangement joins TRBV2 to TRBJ1-2; D gene ambiguous. The germline V gene has CDR1 SNHLY and CDR2 FYNNEI. V shed 5 bases and J shed 8 bases, with 9 bases lying between them. The CDR3 contains 11 residues. The chain's CDR3 is CASSPYIGYTF. In DNA, the CDR3 is TGTGCCAGCAGTCCCTACATAGGCTACACCTTC.

This chain uses TRBV20-1 with TRBJ1-5; D unresolved. V lost 3 bases, J lost 5 bases, and 8 bases lay in between. Looked up from germline, CDR1 is DFQATT and CDR2 is SNEGSKA (reference sequence). The CDR3 runs 12 residues. CDR3 sequence: CSASNGDQPQHF. The CDR3, as DNA: TGCAGTGCTAGCAATGGAGATCAGCCCCAGCATTTT.

This chain connects TRBV10-3 to TRBJ1-2; 8 nucleotides match TRBD1. V lost 5 bases and J lost 6; bases outside the gene matches: 5. The CDR3 has 13 amino acids. Germline CDR1 ENHRY, CDR2 SYGVKD. The CDR3 DNA reads as TGTGCCATCAGTCAAACAGGGGGACATGGCTACACCTTC. Amino acid sequence: CAISQTGGHGYTF.

J is TRBJ1-2 and V is TRBV4-1; D is uncertain. The CDR3 sequence is 13 residues long. Germline CDR1 reads MGHRA; CDR2 reads YSYEKL. V lost 3 bases and J lost 5, with 10 bases in between. Here the CDR3 DNA reads TGCGCCAGCAGCCATCCCGGGGTTTATGGCTACACCTTC. Its protein product is CASSHPGVYGYTF.

This clonotype occurred once. The rearrangement uses TRBV18 and TRBJ2-3; D remains ambiguous. V was clipped by 0 bases and J by 5 bases, with 6 bases between them. Germline loops: CDR1 KGHSH, CDR2 LQKENI. This CDR3 has 13 amino acids. CDR3 loop: CASSPPLLDTQYF. The CDR3 DNA sequence: TGTGCCAGCTCACCACCGCTGTTAGATACGCAGTATTTT.